This T cell receptor (beta chain) was identified in a study of blood T cell repertoires in COVID-19. Study summary: In each case, the material was cDNA or gDNA derived from T cells, B-cell-depleted T cells, or PBMCs.

Methods used by the authors: It was from reference gene primer amplification that nucleated cell counts were estimated. TCRdb's copy holds only in-frame clones and misses some; the assay was immunoSEQ multiplex PCR. V and J calls and clone size are copied from that table; D and trimming were computed from the DNA. The data contain under 300,000 clones, around 84% of them singletons. This CDR3 spans 14 amino acids. Germline lookup yields CDR1 KGHSH and CDR2 LQKENI. With 3 bases removed from V and 3 bases from J, the gap between germline ends came to 9 bases. Sequencing was performed on peripheral blood. This sequence was found in a woman aged 18-29 years with acute or convalescent COVID-19. The V and J genes are TRBV18 and TRBJ1-5; D is unresolved. The CDR3 coding sequence is TGTGCCAGCTCACCGGGCCTGGCCAATCAGCCCCAGCATTTT. This translates into CASSPGLANQPQHF.